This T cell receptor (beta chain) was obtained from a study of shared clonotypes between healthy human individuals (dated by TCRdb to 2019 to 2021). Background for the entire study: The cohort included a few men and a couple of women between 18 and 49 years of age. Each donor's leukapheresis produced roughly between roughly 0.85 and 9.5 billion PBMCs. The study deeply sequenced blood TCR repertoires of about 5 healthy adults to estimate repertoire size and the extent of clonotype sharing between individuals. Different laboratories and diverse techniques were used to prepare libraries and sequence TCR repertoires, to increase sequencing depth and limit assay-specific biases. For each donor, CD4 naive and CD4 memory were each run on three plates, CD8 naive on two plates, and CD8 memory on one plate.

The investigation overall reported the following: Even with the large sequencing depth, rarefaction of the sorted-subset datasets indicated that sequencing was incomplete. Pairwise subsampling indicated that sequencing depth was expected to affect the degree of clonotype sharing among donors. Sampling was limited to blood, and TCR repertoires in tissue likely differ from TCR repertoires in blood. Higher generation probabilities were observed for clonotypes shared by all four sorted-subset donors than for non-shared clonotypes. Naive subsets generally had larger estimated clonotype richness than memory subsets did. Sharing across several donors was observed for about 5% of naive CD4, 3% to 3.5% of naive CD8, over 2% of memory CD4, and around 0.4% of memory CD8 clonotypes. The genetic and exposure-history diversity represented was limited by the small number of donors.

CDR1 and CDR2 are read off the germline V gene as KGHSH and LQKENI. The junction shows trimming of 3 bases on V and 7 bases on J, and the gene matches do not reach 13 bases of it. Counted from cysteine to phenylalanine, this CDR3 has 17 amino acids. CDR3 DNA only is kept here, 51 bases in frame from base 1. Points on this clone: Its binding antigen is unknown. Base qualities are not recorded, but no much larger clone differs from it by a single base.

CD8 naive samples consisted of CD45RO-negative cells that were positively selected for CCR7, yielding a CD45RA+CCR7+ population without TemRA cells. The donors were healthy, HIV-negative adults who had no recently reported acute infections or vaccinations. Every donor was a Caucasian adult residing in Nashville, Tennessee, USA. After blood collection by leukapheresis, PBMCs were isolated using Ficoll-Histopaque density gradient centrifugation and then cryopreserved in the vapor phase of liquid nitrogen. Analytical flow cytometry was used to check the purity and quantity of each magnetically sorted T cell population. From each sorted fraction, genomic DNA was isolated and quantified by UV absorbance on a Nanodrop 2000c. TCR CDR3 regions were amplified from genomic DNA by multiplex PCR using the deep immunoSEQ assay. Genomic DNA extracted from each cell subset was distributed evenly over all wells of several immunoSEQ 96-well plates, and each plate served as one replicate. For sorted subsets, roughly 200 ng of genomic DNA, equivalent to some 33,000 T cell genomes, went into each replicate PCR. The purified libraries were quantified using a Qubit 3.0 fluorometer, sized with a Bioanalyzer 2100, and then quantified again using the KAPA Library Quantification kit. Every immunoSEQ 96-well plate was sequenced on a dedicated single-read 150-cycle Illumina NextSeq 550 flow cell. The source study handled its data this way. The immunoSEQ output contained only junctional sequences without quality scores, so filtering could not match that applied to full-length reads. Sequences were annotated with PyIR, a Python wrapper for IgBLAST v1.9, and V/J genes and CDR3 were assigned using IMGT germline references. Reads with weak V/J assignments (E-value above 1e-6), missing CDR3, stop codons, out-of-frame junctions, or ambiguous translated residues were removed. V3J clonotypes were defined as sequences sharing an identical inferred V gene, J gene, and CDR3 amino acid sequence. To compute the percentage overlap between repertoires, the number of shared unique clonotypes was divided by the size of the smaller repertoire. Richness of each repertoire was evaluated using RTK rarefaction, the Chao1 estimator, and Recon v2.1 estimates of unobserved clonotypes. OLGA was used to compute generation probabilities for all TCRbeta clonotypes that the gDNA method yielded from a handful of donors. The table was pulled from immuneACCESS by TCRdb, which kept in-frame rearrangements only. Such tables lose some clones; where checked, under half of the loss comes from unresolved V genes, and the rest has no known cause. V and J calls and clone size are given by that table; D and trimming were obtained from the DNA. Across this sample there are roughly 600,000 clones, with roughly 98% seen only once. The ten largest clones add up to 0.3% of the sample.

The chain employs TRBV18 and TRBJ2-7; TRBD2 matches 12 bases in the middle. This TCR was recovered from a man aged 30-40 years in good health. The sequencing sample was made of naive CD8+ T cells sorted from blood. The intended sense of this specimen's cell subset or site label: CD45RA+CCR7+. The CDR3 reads CASSPPGLAGTGREQYF. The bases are TGTGCCAGCTCACCCCCTGGACTAGCGGGAACCGGTCGAGAGCAGTACTTC.